Below, 21 T cell receptor beta chains from the same sample are listed, as sequenced in a study of shared clonotypes between healthy human individuals. Generated by immunoSEQ multiplex PCR, the TCRdb table keeps only in-frame clones and is missing some. This repertoire shows 2 million to 2.5 million clones, approximately 93% found once; its top ten account for under 0.45%. Sequenced material: naive CD4+ T cells from PBMCs. The subset was: CD45RA+ positively selected. These receptor sequences come from a man aged 18 to 29 in good health. Some clones in this sample may be carry-over from other donors' samples.

This clone has a single count. This chain joins TRBV28 and TRBJ2-5; D may be TRBD1 (6 bases). Germline-derived CDR1 and CDR2 are MDHEN and SYDVKM. The CDR3 consists of 14 residues. V was shortened by 4 bases and J by 1 base, with 10 bases between the two germline ends. The CDR3 sequence: CASSSSGAQETQYF. The CDR3 region has the DNA TGTGCCAGCAGTTCCTCAGGGGCCCAAGAGACCCAGTACTTC.

The V call is TRBV6-1, the J call TRBJ2-7; maybe TRBD1 (6 bases). Trimming took off 8 bases at V and 2 bases at J, with 19 bases between the two ends. The CDR3 runs to 15 residues. Looked up from germline, CDR1 is MNHNS and CDR2 is SASEGT. The CDR3 reads CASVGSPGQTYEQYF. The CDR3 bases are TGTGCCAGCGTTGGTTCGCCGGGACAAACCTACGAGCAGTACTTC.

The chain couples TRBV11-3 to TRBJ2-7, with D perhaps TRBD1 or TRBD2 (5 bases each). Germline CDR1 is SGHNT and CDR2 is YENEEA. The CDR3 loop spans 14 amino acids. Between the trimmed V and J ends, which lost 4 bases and 2 bases, there was a span of 12 bases. CDR3 nucleotide sequence: TGTGCCAGCAGCTCGGGGACCGCACCCTACGAGCAGTACTTC. Encoded protein: CASSSGTAPYEQYF.

The chain links TRBV7-2 to TRBJ2-2, with a tentative D call TRBD2 (5 bases). Germline values: CDR1 SGHTA, CDR2 FQGNSA. There are 15 residues in the CDR3. V dropped 3 bases and J dropped 3 bases, with 11 bases sitting between them. This chain's CDR3 is CASSFERIHTGELFF. In nucleotides, the CDR3 is TGTGCCAGCAGCTTCGAGCGGATACACACCGGGGAGCTGTTTTTT.

This clone was seen only once. This chain connects TRBV11-2 to TRBJ2-1; D may be TRBD1 or TRBD2 (6 bases each). Looked up from germline, CDR1 is SGHAT and CDR2 is FQNNGV. V was pared by 4 bases and J by 2 bases, with 24 bases between. CDR3 length equals 19 residues. CDR3 nucleotide sequence: TGTGCCAGCAGCTCCCGAGGGGGGACAAATTATATTACCTACAATGAGCAGTTCTTC. The encoded protein is CASSSRGGTNYITYNEQFF.

J is TRBJ1-1 and V is TRBV11-2; D is ambiguous. The CDR3 loop spans 14 amino acids. Trimming stripped 1 base from V and 4 bases from J, with 10 bases between. Per germline, CDR1 SGHAT and CDR2 FQNNGV. The CDR3 region has the DNA TGTGCCAGCAGCTTAGCGAGGTACGGCACTGAAGCTTTCTTT. Its protein product is CASSLARYGTEAFF.

Only one count was recorded for this clone. The chain is built from TRBV28 and TRBJ2-3; the D gene is possibly TRBD2 (7 bases). Germline CDR1 MDHEN, CDR2 SYDVKM. The CDR3 spans 17 residues. Trimming shortened V by 6 bases and J by 0 bases, and 19 bases separated the two germline ends. Here the CDR3 DNA reads TGTGCCAGCAGGTCACAAAAAGGGGGGGTTAGCACAGATACGCAGTATTTT. This codes for CASRSQKGGVSTDTQYF.

The rearrangement uses TRBV7-2 and TRBJ1-2, with a weak D call TRBD1 (6 bases). There are 14 residues in the CDR3. V was shortened by 1 base and J by 8 bases, with 14 bases between the two germline ends. CDR1 is SGHTA, CDR2 FQGNSA, per germline. The CDR3 DNA is TGTGCCAGCAGCTTAGGTTTCCCAGGGGAGGGCTACACCTTC. It specifies CASSLGFPGEGYTF. Full variable domain (missing parts from reference TRBV7-2 and TRBJ1-2): GAGVSQSPSNKVTEKGKDVELRCDPISGHTALYWYRQSLGQGLEFLIYFQGNSAPDKSGLPSDRFSAERTGGSVSTLTIQRTQQEDSAVYLCASSLGFPGEGYTFGSGTRLTVV.

Comments on this clone: The same CDR3 also results from other DNA sequences found in this sample. The chain links TRBV19 to TRBJ2-7, with D perhaps given as TRBD1 or TRBD2 (5 bases each). Trimming cost V 3 bases and J 0 bases, with 9 bases left between them. Germline V gene data show CDR1 as LNHDA and CDR2 as SQIVND (reference sequence). The CDR3 is made up of 14 amino acids. CDR3 nucleotide sequence: TGTGCCAGTAGTATTGGGACCTTCTCCTACGAGCAGTACTTC. Translating it yields CASSIGTFSYEQYF.

The CDR3 loop reads CASSWQGSGGYTF. In DNA, the CDR3 is TGTGCCAGCAGCTGGCAGGGGAGTGGAGGCTACACCTTC. The chain employs TRBV5-6 and TRBJ1-2; D perhaps matches TRBD1 (6 bases). The CDR3 is 13 amino acids. Germline V lookup: CDR1 SGHDT, CDR2 YYEEEE. V lost 3 bases, J lost 8 bases, and 14 bases lay in between.

The chain is built from TRBV6-5 and TRBJ1-3; D unresolved. Trimming cost V 5 bases and J 4 bases, with 12 bases left between them. Germline loops: CDR1 MNHEY, CDR2 SVGAGI. This CDR3 is 14 amino acids long. CDR3 region: CASSRTRAGNTIYF. CDR3 sequence (DNA): TGTGCCAGCAGTCGAACAAGGGCAGGAAACACCATATATTTT.

The chain links TRBV29-1 to TRBJ2-3; 9 bases line up with TRBD1. The trim removed 1 base at V and 4 bases at J, leaving 6 bases unmatched. The CDR3 has 15 residues. CDR1 SQVTM and CDR2 ANQGSEA come from the germline V gene. The CDR3 region is CSVEGVGTGSDTQYF. CDR3 sequence (DNA): TGCAGCGTTGAAGGGGTTGGGACAGGGTCAGATACGCAGTATTTT.

The chain joins TRBV10-3 to TRBJ1-1; maybe TRBD1 (6 bases). Germline CDR1 is ENHRY and CDR2 is SYGVKD. This CDR3 has 13 residues. Trimming took off 6 bases at V and 2 bases at J, with 10 bases between the two ends. CDR3 DNA sequence: TGTGCCATCAGGGACAGAATAAACACTGAAGCTTTCTTT. This gives the protein CAIRDRINTEAFF.

This chain uses TRBV5-5 with TRBJ1-1; D is undetermined. This CDR3 is built from 15 residues. The V gene's germline CDR1 is SGHKS and CDR2 YYEKEE (reference sequence). With 1 base removed from V and 0 bases from J, the gap between germline ends came to 10 bases. The CDR3 loop reads CASSLTAGMNTEAFF. For the CDR3, the DNA is TGTGCCAGCAGCTTGACCGCAGGAATGAACACTGAAGCTTTCTTT. Based on the CDR3 plus reference TRBV5-5 and TRBJ1-1, the full variable domain is DAGVTQSPTHLIKTRGQQVTLRCSPISGHKSVSWYQQVLGQGPQFIFQYYEKEERGRGNFPDRFSARQFPNYSSELNVNALLLGDSALYLCASSLTAGMNTEAFFGQGTRLTVV.

This chain links TRBV7-2 with TRBJ2-3; tentative D call: TRBD2 (6 bases). Germline V gives CDR1 SGHTA, CDR2 FQGNSA. This CDR3 is built from 16 residues. V lost 5 bases to trimming and J lost 2 bases, with 17 bases between them. The CDR3 DNA is TGTGCCAGCAGCCGCCGGGTAGCGGAGCTCACAGATACGCAGTATTTT. It yields the protein CASSRRVAELTDTQYF.

The chain recombines TRBV7-2 with TRBJ2-2, with 7 bases fitting TRBD2. CDR3 size: 16 residues. Germline loops: CDR1 SGHTA, CDR2 FQGNSA. V dropped 2 bases and J dropped 2; count of bases not matched to a gene: 5. The CDR3 nucleotides read TGTGCCAGCAGCTTAATGAGCGGGATAAACACCGGGGAGCTGTTTTTT. It yields the protein CASSLMSGINTGELFF.

The chain is built from TRBV7-9 and TRBJ1-1, with a weak D call TRBD1 (5 bases). V lost 5 bases, J lost 4 bases, and 17 bases lay in between. CDR3 length equals 15 residues. CDR1 and CDR2 from the germline V gene are SEHNR and FQNEAQ (reference sequence). The CDR3 DNA reads TGTGCCAGCAGCCCGTTGACAGCCGTCAGCACTGAAGCTTTCTTT. This encodes CASSPLTAVSTEAFF.

The rearrangement uses TRBV11-2 and TRBJ2-2, with 15 nucleotides matching TRBD2. V lost 4 bases, J lost 0 bases, and 6 bases stayed unmatched. The CDR3 consists of 19 residues. Germline CDR1 and CDR2: SGHAT and FQNNGV. CDR3 sequence: CASSSKGLAGGTNTGELFF. CDR3 in DNA: TGTGCCAGCAGCTCGAAGGGACTAGCGGGAGGCACGAACACCGGGGAGCTGTTTTTT.

The genes are TRBV7-8 and TRBJ2-1; 7 nucleotides line up with TRBD1. With 3 bases clipped from V and 9 bases from J, the junction kept 8 bases outside the gene matches. The CDR3 runs to 14 residues. Germline V lookup: CDR1 SGHVS, CDR2 FQNEAQ. Here the CDR3 DNA reads TGTGCCAGCAGCTTGACGACAGGGAATTCTGAGCAGTTCTTC. Translation: CASSLTTGNSEQFF.

This rearrangement joins TRBV7-8 to TRBJ1-3; D gene uncertain. Trimming pared 5 bases from V and 1 base from J, leaving 3 bases between. CDR1 and CDR2 (germline): SGHVS, FQNEAQ. This CDR3 comprises 12 residues. The CDR3 loop is CASSASGNTIYF. CDR3 sequence (DNA): TGTGCCAGCAGCGCATCTGGAAACACCATATATTTT.

The chain employs TRBV5-1 and TRBJ2-2, with unresolved D. Germline V gene lookup returns CDR1 SGHRS and CDR2 YFSETQ. V shed 4 bases and J shed 0 bases, with 10 bases lying between them. This CDR3 has 15 amino acids. The CDR3 protein is CASSVDGPNTGELFF. CDR3 bases: TGCGCCAGCAGCGTTGACGGACCGAACACCGGGGAGCTGTTTTTT.